The present TCR beta chain was sequenced within a study of CD8+CD57+ T cells in acquired aplastic anemia. Turning to the study itself: The mean DNA yield obtained from sorted CD4+ and CD8+ cells came to 3 to 3.5 ug. Study-wide findings and caveats: Patients and controls shared 25 to 30 CD8+ CDR3 sequences, which appeared highly expressed in patients and within their immunodominant clones. No significant patient-versus-control difference appeared in CD8+ Simpson's diversity.

This clonotype appeared a single time. Antigen unknown. For sequencing, patients were chosen who had shown expansion of CD8+CD57+ cells by flow cytometry. Profiling that covered TCR beta VDJ and CDR3 relied on genomic DNA as its template. TCRdb reprocessed the reads via MiXCR and lists one record per CDR3 protein. The sample carries some 180,000 distinct CDR3 sequences, roughly 63% recorded once. This clonotype originated in a human donor with aplastic anemia. The sequenced sample consisted of sorted CD4+, CD8+, or CD8+CD57+ T cells (not recorded which) from PBMCs.

The chain's CDR3 is CASSQEVGGAHTDTQYF. The DNA of the CDR3 is TGTGCCAGCAGCCAAGAAGTCGGGGGGGCCCACACAGATACGCAGTATTTT. The rearrangement uses TRBV4-2 and TRBJ2-3; TRBD2 aligns across 8 bases. V lost 0 bases, J lost 2 bases, and 7 bases stayed unmatched. CDR1 is LGHNA and CDR2 is YNFKEQ in the germline V gene. The CDR3 runs to 17 residues.